Below are 18 T cell receptor beta chains sequenced from a single sample in a study of blood T cell repertoires in COVID-19. The data were produced by immunoSEQ multiplex PCR, yet TCRdb's version contains in-frame clones alone and is incomplete. The table lists about 61,000 clones, about 82% of them singletons. The sample was peripheral blood. The source is a man aged 70-80 years with acute or convalescent COVID-19.

V is TRBV7-9 and J is TRBJ2-1; 10 bases are shared with TRBD1. The CDR3 totals 14 residues. J gave up 8 bases and V 6 bases, and 7 bases lay outside the gene matches. Germline loops: CDR1 SEHNR, CDR2 FQNEAQ (reference sequence). Here the CDR3 DNA reads TGTGCCAGCAGTTGGGGACAGGGGTGGGATGAGCAGTTCTTC. Translation gives CASSWGQGWDEQFF. The full variable domain, with the rest looked up from reference TRBV7-9 and TRBJ2-1, is DTGVSQNPRHKITKRGQNVTFRCDPISEHNRLYWYRQTLGQGPEFLTYFQNEAQLEKSRLLSDRFSAERPKGSFSTLEIQRTEQGDSAMYLCASSWGQGWDEQFFGPGTRLTVL.

The chain links TRBV27 to TRBJ2-1; the D gene is possibly TRBD1 (6 bases). CDR1 and CDR2 (germline): MNHEY, SMNVEV (reference sequence). The CDR3 spans 15 residues. Deletions cut 6 bases from V and 4 bases from J, with 16 bases between. The CDR3 loop reads CASRTGTPEYNEQFF. CDR3 sequence (DNA): TGTGCCAGCAGAACCGGGACACCTGAATACAATGAGCAGTTCTTC.

The V gene is TRBV5-5, the J gene TRBJ2-2; 7 bases line up with TRBD1. The CDR3 sequence is 15 residues long. V was pared by 2 bases and J by 5 bases, with 6 bases of the junction left unmatched. The germline V gene encodes CDR1 SGHKS and CDR2 YYEKEE (reference sequence). CDR3 DNA: TGTGCCAGCAGCTTCTCGGGACAGAGAACCGGGGAGCTGTTTTTT. Translation: CASSFSGQRTGELFF. The full variable domain, its missing parts supplied by reference TRBV5-5 and TRBJ2-2, is DAGVTQSPTHLIKTRGQQVTLRCSPISGHKSVSWYQQVLGQGPQFIFQYYEKEERGRGNFPDRFSARQFPNYSSELNVNALLLGDSALYLCASSFSGQRTGELFFGEGSRLTVL.

The chain combines TRBV10-3 with TRBJ2-7; D is unresolved. Trimming removed 6 bases at V and 0 bases at J, with 6 bases between. Looked up from germline, CDR1 is ENHRY and CDR2 is SYGVKD. The CDR3 extends over 12 amino acids. The CDR3 DNA follows: TGTGCCATCAGCTCAGACTCCTACGAGCAGTACTTC. Residues: CAISSDSYEQYF.

The chain carries TRBV7-8 and TRBJ1-6; 8 bases are a match to TRBD1. This CDR3 spans 18 amino acids. Losses at the gene ends were 2 bases for V and 8 bases for J; bases not matched to a gene: 14. CDR1 SGHVS and CDR2 FQNEAQ come from the germline V gene. The CDR3 DNA sequence: TGTGCCAGCAGCTTAACTTCAGGGGGCAGCGTTTCATATTCACCCCTCCACTTT. It specifies CASSLTSGGSVSYSPLHF.

The V and J genes are TRBV2 and TRBJ2-1; 8 bases are shared with TRBD1. Germline V CDR1 and CDR2: SNHLY, FYNNEI. Losses at the gene ends were 2 bases for V and 5 bases for J; bases not matched to a gene: 2. This CDR3 spans 14 amino acids. The CDR3 here is CASSEQGADNEQFF. CDR3 in DNA: TGTGCCAGCAGTGAACAGGGGGCCGACAATGAGCAGTTCTTC.

V is TRBV10-1 and J is TRBJ2-3; 8 nucleotides agree with TRBD2. Germline V gene lookup returns CDR1 WNHNN and CDR2 SYGVQD (reference sequence). CDR3 length: 15 residues. V lost 5 bases to trimming and J lost 1 base; unmatched junction nucleotides: 5. DNA for the CDR3: TGCGCCAGCAGTCCTCCCGGGGGGGGCACAGATACGCAGTATTTT. Translating it yields CASSPPGGGTDTQYF.

The chain couples TRBV5-1 to TRBJ2-7; 7 positions agree with TRBD2. Per the germline V gene, CDR1 is SGHRS and CDR2 is YFSETQ. The CDR3 runs to 14 residues. The J segment lost 7 bases and the V segment lost 0 bases, leaving 7 bases of the junction unmatched. DNA of the CDR3: TGCGCCAGCAGCTTGGACTCCGGGGGGAGGGAGCAGTACTTC. This encodes CASSLDSGGREQYF.

This chain links TRBV18 with TRBJ1-5; no clear D gene. This CDR3 region has 13 residues. Germline V gene data show CDR1 as KGHSH and CDR2 as LQKENI. V was trimmed by 3 bases and J by 8 bases, leaving 11 bases between them. DNA for the CDR3: TGTGCCAGCTCACCTAAACGGGATGAGCCCCAGCATTTT. Translating gives CASSPKRDEPQHF.

The V gene is TRBV27, the J gene TRBJ2-1; D perhaps matches TRBD1 (6 bases). The CDR3 totals 17 residues. Germline V lookup: CDR1 MNHEY, CDR2 SMNVEV (reference sequence). V was trimmed by 2 bases and J by 4 bases, leaving 18 bases between them. The CDR3 protein is CASSLKTFGTTYNEQFF. The CDR3 region has the DNA TGTGCCAGCAGTTTAAAAACCTTCGGGACAACTTACAATGAGCAGTTCTTC.

To note about this clone: A read error may account for a junction end that differs from germline. V usage is TRBV12-5 and J usage is TRBJ1-2, with D tentatively TRBD1 (5 bases). Germline CDR1 and CDR2: LGHNT and FRNRAP. This CDR3 is built from 12 residues. The CDR3, as DNA: TGTGCTAGTGGTTTGCCGCCCGGCAGGGCATCCTTC. It translates to CASGLPPGRASF.

This chain links TRBV19 with TRBJ1-3; TRBD1 matches 8 bases. Trimming took 9 bases from V and 3 from J; bases not matched to a gene: 7. The CDR3 runs to 14 residues. Germline CDR1 reads LNHDA; CDR2 reads SQIVND (reference sequence). As DNA, the CDR3 is TGTGCCAGCAACCAGGGGGCAGTTGGAAACACCATATATTTT. This gives the protein CASNQGAVGNTIYF.

This chain links TRBV19 with TRBJ2-1; no reliable D call. Germline CDR1 is LNHDA and CDR2 is SQIVND (reference sequence). Trimming cost V 1 base and J 4 bases, with 8 bases left between them. This CDR3 spans 14 amino acids. CDR3 DNA sequence: TGTGCCAGTAGTATAGGTTTGAGTTACAATGAGCAGTTCTTC. It translates to CASSIGLSYNEQFF.

The chain is built from TRBV5-1 and TRBJ1-2, with 11 bases identical to TRBD1. CDR1 and CDR2 from the germline V gene are SGHRS and YFSETQ. The CDR3 is made up of 17 amino acids. J gave up 8 bases and V 3 bases, and 15 bases lay outside the gene matches. CDR3 in amino acids: CASSSKPTGGQGAGYTF. The CDR3, as DNA: TGCGCCAGCAGCTCGAAACCAACCGGTGGACAGGGGGCAGGCTACACCTTC.

Comment on this clone: The limits of the CDR3 on the DNA are not certain, so only TCRdb's listed CDR3 is given. This chain links TRBV11-2 with TRBJ2-7; the table assigns TRBD2, which was not confirmed against the DNA. The CDR3 is 18 residues long, ends included. Per germline, CDR1 SGHAT and CDR2 FQNNGV. The chain's CDR3 is CASSLAPATSSTSGGQYF.

The chain combines TRBV4-1 with TRBJ2-3; TRBD2 aligns across 7 bases. The CDR3 covers 18 residues. Germline assignment: CDR1 MGHRA and CDR2 YSYEKL. The ends lost 0 bases at V and 4 bases at J; junction bases unmatched: 13. The CDR3: CASSQDIGGEANPDTQYF. As DNA, the CDR3 is TGCGCCAGCAGCCAAGATATTGGGGGGGAGGCCAACCCAGATACGCAGTATTTT.

The chain uses TRBV11-3 and TRBJ2-2; the D gene is possibly TRBD1 (5 bases). The germline CDR1 and CDR2 sequences are SGHNT and YENEEA. Between the trimmed V and J ends, which lost 2 bases and 6 bases, there was a span of 10 bases. CDR3 length: 14 residues. CDR3 in amino acids: CASSLQGSAGELFF. In DNA form, the CDR3 reads TGTGCCAGCAGCTTACAGGGTTCGGCCGGGGAGCTGTTTTTT.

V and J are TRBV5-4 and TRBJ1-2; 12 positions agree with TRBD1. The J segment lost 8 bases and the V segment lost 4 bases, leaving 18 bases of the junction unmatched. This CDR3 has 18 amino acids. The V gene's germline CDR1 is SGHNT and CDR2 YYREEE (reference sequence). The CDR3 here is CASSAGTGGANNPTGYTF. In nucleotides, the CDR3 is TGTGCCAGCAGCGCCGGGACAGGGGGCGCGAACAACCCTACAGGCTACACCTTC.